This TCR beta chain was retrieved from a study of control samples from healthy donors and cancer patients. CDR3 length: 15 residues. After removal of 3 bases from V and 5 bases from J, the junction contained 7 bases not matched to a gene. CDR1 is SGHAT and CDR2 is FQDESV in the germline V gene (reference sequence). Measured with immunoSEQ multiplex PCR; TCRdb has only the in-frame clones, and not every one. The sample gives about 150,000 clones, under 90% of which show up once; 4.9% is in the top ten. The gene calls are TRBV11-1 and TRBJ2-1; 7 positions agree with TRBD2. The TCR originated in a man aged 30 to 39 in good health. Sequencing was performed on blood. CDR3 region: CASSFQAGQNNEQFF. The CDR3 bases are TGTGCCAGCAGCTTTCAAGCGGGGCAAAACAATGAGCAGTTCTTC.